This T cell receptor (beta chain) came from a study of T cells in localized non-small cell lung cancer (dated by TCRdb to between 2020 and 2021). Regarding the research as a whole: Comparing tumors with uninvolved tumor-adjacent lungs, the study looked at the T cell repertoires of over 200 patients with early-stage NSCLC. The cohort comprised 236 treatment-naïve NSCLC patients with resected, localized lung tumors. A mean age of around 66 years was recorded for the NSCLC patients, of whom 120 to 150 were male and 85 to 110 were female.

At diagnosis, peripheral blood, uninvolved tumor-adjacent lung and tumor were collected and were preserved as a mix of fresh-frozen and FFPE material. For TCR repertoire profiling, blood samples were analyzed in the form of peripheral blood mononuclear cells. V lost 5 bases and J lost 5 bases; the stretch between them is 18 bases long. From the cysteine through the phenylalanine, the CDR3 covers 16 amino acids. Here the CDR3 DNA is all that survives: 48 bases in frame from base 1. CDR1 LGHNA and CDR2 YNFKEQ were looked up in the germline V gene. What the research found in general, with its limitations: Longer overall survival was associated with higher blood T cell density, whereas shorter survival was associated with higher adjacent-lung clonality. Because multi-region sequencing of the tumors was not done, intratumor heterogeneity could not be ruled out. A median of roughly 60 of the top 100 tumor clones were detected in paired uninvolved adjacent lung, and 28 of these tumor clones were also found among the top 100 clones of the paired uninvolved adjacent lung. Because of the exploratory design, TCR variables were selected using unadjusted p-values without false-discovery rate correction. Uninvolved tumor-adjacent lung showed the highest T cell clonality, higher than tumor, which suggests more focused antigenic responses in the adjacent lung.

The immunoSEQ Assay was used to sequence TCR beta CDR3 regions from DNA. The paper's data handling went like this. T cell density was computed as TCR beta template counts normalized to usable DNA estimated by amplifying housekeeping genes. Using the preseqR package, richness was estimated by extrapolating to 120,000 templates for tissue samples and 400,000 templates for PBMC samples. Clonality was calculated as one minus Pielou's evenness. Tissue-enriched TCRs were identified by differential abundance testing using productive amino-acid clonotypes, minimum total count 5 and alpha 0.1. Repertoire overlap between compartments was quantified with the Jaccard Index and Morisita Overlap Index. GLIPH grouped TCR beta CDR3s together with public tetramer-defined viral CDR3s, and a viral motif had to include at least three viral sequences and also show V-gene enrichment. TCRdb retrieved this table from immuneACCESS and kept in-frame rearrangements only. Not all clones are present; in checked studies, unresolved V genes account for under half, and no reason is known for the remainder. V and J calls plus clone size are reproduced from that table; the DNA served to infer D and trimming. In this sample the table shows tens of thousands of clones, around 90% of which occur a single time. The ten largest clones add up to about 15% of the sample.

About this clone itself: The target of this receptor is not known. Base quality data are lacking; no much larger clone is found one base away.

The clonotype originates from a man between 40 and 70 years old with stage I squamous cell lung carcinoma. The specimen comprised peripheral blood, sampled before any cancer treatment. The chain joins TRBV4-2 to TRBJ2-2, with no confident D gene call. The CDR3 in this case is CASSSSPQVRTGELFF. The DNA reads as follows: TGTGCCAGCAGCTCTTCCCCGCAGGTTCGTACCGGGGAGCTGTTTTTT.